These 7 T cell receptor beta chains were sequenced from one sample in a study of post-analysis software for immune sequencing data. No antigens are known for them. Study results and caveats: The five TRBV segments detected at higher frequency in patients than in controls included TRBV5-6, TRBV5-1 and TRBV20-1.

Unique molecular identifiers were present in the TCR beta cDNA libraries. From the PCR reads, TCRdb called clonotypes with MiXCR, one entry per CDR3 protein. The profile covers some 890,000 distinct CDR3 sequences, with approximately 53% appearing a single time and about 4.5% taken by the ten largest. The material sequenced was blood. Receptors originate from a girl between 5 and 17 years old with multiple sclerosis.

This clonotype was detected a few times. V gene TRBV4-1 combines with J gene TRBJ1-4, with TRBD1 matching 7 bases. CDR1 is MGHRA and CDR2 is YSYEKL in the germline V gene. V dropped 4 bases and J dropped 7; count of bases not matched to a gene: 12. This CDR3 region has 16 residues. The CDR3 is CASSPGTADGGEKLFF. CDR3 in DNA: TGCGCCAGCAGCCCCGGGACAGCCGATGGTGGTGAAAAACTGTTTTTT.

This clonotype was seen more than once but under ten times. V is TRBV7-6 and J is TRBJ2-7; no clear D. The CDR3 runs 11 residues. With 5 bases removed from V and 6 bases from J, the gap between germline ends came to 8 bases. Germline values: CDR1 SGHVS, CDR2 FNYEAQ. The CDR3 sequence is CASSALAEQYF. The CDR3 region has the DNA TGTGCCAGCAGCGCATTGGCCGAGCAGTACTTC. Filled out from reference TRBV7-6 and TRBJ2-7, the complete variable domain reads GAGVSQSPRYKVTKRGQDVALRCDPISGHVSLYWYRQALGQGPEFLTYFNYEAQQDKSGLPNDRFSAERPEGSISTLTIQRTEQRDSAMYRCASSALAEQYFGPGTRLTVT.

A few counts support this clonotype. The rearrangement uses TRBV7-9 and TRBJ2-7; D is possibly TRBD1 (6 bases). The length of the CDR3 is 17 residues. V lost 5 bases and J 0 bases, leaving 20 bases between the germline ends. The germline V gene has CDR1 SEHNR and CDR2 FQNEAQ (reference sequence). The CDR3 region is CASSLYPPGTNSYEQYF. CDR3 bases: TGTGCCAGCAGCCTCTATCCCCCGGGGACAAACTCCTACGAGCAGTACTTC.

The CDR3 nucleotides read TGTGCCAGCATCCAGACAAGGTTGAACACTGAAGCTTTCTTT. The encoded protein is CASIQTRLNTEAFF. The genes are TRBV5-5 and TRBJ1-1; D remains ambiguous. CDR1 and CDR2 (germline): SGHKS, YYEKEE (reference sequence). Trimming stripped 6 bases from V and 0 bases from J, with 12 bases between. CDR3 length equals 14 residues.

V usage is TRBV4-2 and J usage is TRBJ2-1; D is possibly TRBD2 (5 bases). Germline V gene data show CDR1 as LGHNA and CDR2 as YNFKEQ. Between the trimmed V and J ends, which lost 4 bases and 6 bases, there was a span of 16 bases. The CDR3 has 15 amino acids. In DNA, the CDR3 is TGTGCCAGCAGCCCGGCGAGGGCCCGGCTCAATGAGCAGTTCTTC. Translated: CASSPARARLNEQFF.

The CDR3 reads CASSGQGSGISYEQYF. DNA of the CDR3: TGCGCCAGCAGCGGCCAAGGGTCGGGCATCTCCTACGAGCAGTACTTC. The chain joins TRBV5-1 to TRBJ2-7, with D uncertain. The CDR3 is 16 residues long. Trimming pared 4 bases from V and 0 bases from J, leaving 17 bases between. The germline gives CDR1 SGHRS, CDR2 YFSETQ.

V usage is TRBV7-8 and J usage is TRBJ2-7; the D is unclear. Germline values: CDR1 SGHVS, CDR2 FQNEAQ. The CDR3 consists of 13 residues. V was trimmed by 1 base and J by 5 bases, leaving 9 bases between them. Here the CDR3 DNA reads TGTGCCAGCAGCTTAGTTGCTATCCACGAGCAGTACTTC. This translates into CASSLVAIHEQYF.